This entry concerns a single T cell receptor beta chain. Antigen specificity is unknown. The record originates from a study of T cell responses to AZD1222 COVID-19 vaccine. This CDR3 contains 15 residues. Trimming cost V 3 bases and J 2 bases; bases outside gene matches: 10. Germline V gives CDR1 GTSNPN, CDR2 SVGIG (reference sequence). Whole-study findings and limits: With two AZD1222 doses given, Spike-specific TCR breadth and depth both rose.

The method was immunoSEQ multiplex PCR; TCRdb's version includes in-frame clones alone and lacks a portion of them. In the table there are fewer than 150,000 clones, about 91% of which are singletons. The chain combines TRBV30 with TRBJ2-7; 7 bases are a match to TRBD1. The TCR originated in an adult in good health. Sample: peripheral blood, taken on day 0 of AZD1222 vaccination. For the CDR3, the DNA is TGTGCCTGGAGCGTTAGGACAGGACGCCCCTACGAGCAGTACTTC. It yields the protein CAWSVRTGRPYEQYF.